The clone carrying this T cell receptor (beta chain) was picked up many times. Its antigen is unknown. This sample stems from a study of CD8+CD57+ T cells in acquired aplastic anemia. The wider study: The study obtained an average of around 2.9 ug of DNA from sorted CD4+ and CD8+ cells. Healthy donors gave 9.5 million to 12 million reads on average for CD4+ cells.

Findings of the study overall: Both patients and controls carried the same twenty-nine CD8+ CDR3 sequences. No significant difference in CD8+ Simpson's diversity was found between patients and controls.

The V gene's germline CDR1 is SGDLS and CDR2 YYNGEE. This CDR3 has 16 amino acids. Trimming removed 2 bases at V and 0 bases at J, with 12 bases between. Genomic DNA served as template for TCR beta VDJ and CDR3 profiling. TCRdb reprocessed the reads with MiXCR, giving one entry per CDR3 protein. The data show about 140,000 distinct CDR3 sequences, 41% seen once. Sequenced material: sorted CD4+, CD8+, or CD8+CD57+ T cells (not recorded which) from PBMCs. This receptor was obtained from a human donor in good health, serving as a control. The V call is TRBV9, the J call TRBJ1-3; D gene ambiguous. CDR3 region: CASSVEPRSSGNTIYF. The DNA for the CDR3 is TGTGCCAGCAGCGTCGAACCTCGGTCCTCTGGAAACACCATATATTTT.